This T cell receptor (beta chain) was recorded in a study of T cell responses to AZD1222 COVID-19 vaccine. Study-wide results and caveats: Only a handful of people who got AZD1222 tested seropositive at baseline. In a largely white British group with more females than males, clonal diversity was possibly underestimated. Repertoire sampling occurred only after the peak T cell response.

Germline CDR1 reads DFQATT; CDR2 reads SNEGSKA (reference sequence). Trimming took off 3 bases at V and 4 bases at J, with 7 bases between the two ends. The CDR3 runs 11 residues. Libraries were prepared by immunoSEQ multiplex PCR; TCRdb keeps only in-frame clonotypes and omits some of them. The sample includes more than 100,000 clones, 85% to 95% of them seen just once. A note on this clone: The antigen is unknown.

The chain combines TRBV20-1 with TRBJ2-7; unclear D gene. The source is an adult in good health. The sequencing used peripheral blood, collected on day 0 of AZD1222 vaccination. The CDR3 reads CSASWFYEQYF. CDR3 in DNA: TGCAGTGCTAGTTGGTTTTACGAGCAGTACTTC.